Each of the 23 T cell receptor beta chains below was sequenced from the same sample in a study of metastatic and nonmetastatic thyroid tumors. Via MiXCR, TCRdb re-called the PCR reads. The sample has about 39,000 clones; under 20% are singletons. No treatment had been given to any patient before thyroid surgery. The sample consisted of tumor tissue. The receptors originated from a female donor with papillary thyroid cancer or a benign thyroid nodule (not recorded which). Some clones in this sample may be carry-over from other donors' samples.

A remark on this clone: A junction boundary mismatches the germline segment, possibly from a read error. This chain uses TRBV6-1 with TRBJ1-4; D may be TRBD1 (5 bases). The CDR3 is 11 residues long. Germline assignment: CDR1 MNHNS and CDR2 SASEGT. The DNA of the CDR3 is TGTGCCAGCAGGGGGGGGGGTGAAACTGTTTTT. Translating gives CASRGGGETVF.

The rearrangement uses TRBV27 and TRBJ1-6; D ambiguous. Germline CDR1 and CDR2: MNHEY and SMNVEV (reference sequence). The CDR3 sequence is 15 residues long. Trimming removed 5 bases at V and 2 bases at J, with 10 bases between. For the CDR3, the DNA is TGTGCCAGCAGTGAAGACATTACCTATAATTCACCCCTCCACTTT. Translation gives CASSEDITYNSPLHF.

This clone was observed many times. In DNA form, the CDR3 reads TGTGCCAGCAGCGAGAGGGGCGGGGAGCTGTTTTTT. It is translated as CASSERGGELFF. The rearrangement uses TRBV9 and TRBJ2-2; D may correspond to TRBD1 or TRBD2 (5 bases each). With 3 bases removed from V and 7 bases from J, the gap between germline ends came to 7 bases. Germline assignment: CDR1 SGDLS and CDR2 YYNGEE. The CDR3 spans 12 residues.

This clone was picked up many times. The J gene is TRBJ1-2, the V gene TRBV11-2; the match to TRBD1 covers 7 bases. The V gene end was trimmed by 5 bases and the J gene end by 4 bases; junction bases not matched to a gene: 10. The germline CDR1 and CDR2 sequences are SGHAT and FQNNGV. The CDR3 contains 15 residues. The CDR3 nucleotides read TGTGCCAGCAGCCCCTCCCGACAGGGCGGCTATGGCTACACCTTC. Its translation: CASSPSRQGGYGYTF.

At least ten counts were recorded for this clone. Other DNA sequences of this sample code for an identical CDR3. In nucleotides, the CDR3 is TGCAGTGCTAGTCCGGCTAGCGGAGACCAAGAGACCCAGTACTTC. Protein: CSASPASGDQETQYF. V and J are TRBV20-1 and TRBJ2-5, with 7 positions matching TRBD2. The trim removed 3 bases at V and 0 bases at J, leaving 7 bases unmatched. CDR1 and CDR2 (germline): DFQATT, SNEGSKA (reference sequence). The CDR3 runs to 15 residues.

This clone was recorded many times. This CDR3 is also generated by other DNA sequences in the sample. This chain uses TRBV12-3 or TRBV12-4 with TRBJ1-5; weak D call: TRBD1 (5 bases). The germline V and J ends were trimmed by 2 bases and 11 bases, with 22 bases remaining between them. The CDR3 length is 16 residues. In DNA, the CDR3 is TGTGCCAGCAGTTTACGTCCCGGGACCCTCCTTGGGGCCCAGCATTTT. The encoded protein is CASSLRPGTLLGAQHF.

In its sample, this clone was seen a few times. This may arise from a read error, as a much more abundant clone is one base away. Here the CDR3 DNA reads TGCAGCGTCCGTAGCGGGGGGATGTACGAGCAGTACTTC. It translates to CSVRSGGMYEQYF. The chain carries TRBV29-1 and TRBJ2-7, with TRBD2 matching 10 bases. The V gene's germline CDR1 is SQVTM and CDR2 ANQGSEA. CDR3 size: 13 residues. Trimming removed 6 bases from V and 4 bases from J; junction bases left unmatched: 6.

This clone occurred many times. V and J are TRBV14 and TRBJ2-7; D call uncertain. This CDR3 spans 17 amino acids. In germline, CDR1 is SGHDN, CDR2 FVKESK. Trimming pared 0 bases from V and 0 bases from J, leaving 15 bases between. In DNA form, the CDR3 reads TGTGCCAGCAGCCAAGAAAGAGGCGGCCTGAGCTCCTACGAGCAGTACTTC. This codes for CASSQERGGLSSYEQYF.

As to this clone: A junction boundary mismatches the germline segment, possibly from a read error. J is TRBJ2-1 and V is TRBV6-1, with TRBD2 as a possible D gene (6 bases). This CDR3 is 14 amino acids long. Germline CDR1 is MNHNS and CDR2 is SASEGT. CDR3 sequence: CVSSRAVEGVEQFF. The CDR3 DNA follows: TGTGTCAGCAGCCGAGCGGTGGAGGGAGTTGAGCAGTTCTTC.

This clone was seen many times. V gene TRBV28 combines with J gene TRBJ1-5, with 10 positions matching TRBD1. The germline V gene encodes CDR1 MDHEN and CDR2 SYDVKM. With 5 bases clipped from V and 0 bases from J, the junction kept 7 bases outside the gene matches. There are 17 residues in the CDR3. CDR3: CASSPLGQGISNQPQHF. The CDR3 DNA sequence: TGTGCCAGCAGTCCCCTGGGACAGGGGATTAGCAATCAGCCCCAGCATTTT.

Turning to this clone: This clone may be a read error of a much larger clone one base away. Other DNA sequences in the same sample also yield this CDR3. This chain links TRBV5-6 with TRBJ2-6, with a tentative D call TRBD1 (7 bases). The CDR3 is made up of 16 amino acids. CDR1 is SGHDT, CDR2 YYEEEE, per germline. V was cut by 5 bases and J by 7 bases, with 19 bases left in between. Here the CDR3 reads CASSQRRGLGANVLTF. CDR3 coding DNA: TGTGCCAGCAGTCAAAGGAGGGGGCTTGGTGCCAACGTCCTGACTTTC.

This clone was recorded many times. V usage is TRBV9 and J usage is TRBJ2-1; D not certain. Per the germline V gene, CDR1 is SGDLS and CDR2 is YYNGEE. V was shortened by 2 bases and J by 3 bases, with 18 bases between the two germline ends. CDR3 length equals 17 residues. CDR3 loop: CASSVNSAKVGYNEQFF. The CDR3 nucleotides are TGTGCCAGCAGCGTTAATTCTGCTAAGGTCGGCTACAATGAGCAGTTCTTC. Filled out from reference TRBV9 and TRBJ2-1, the complete variable domain reads DSGVTQTPKHLITATGQRVTLRCSPRSGDLSVYWYQQSLDQGLQFLIQYYNGEERAKGNILERFSAQQFPDLHSELNLSSLELGDSALYFCASSVNSAKVGYNEQFFGPGTRLTVL.

The table lists this clone with many counts. The rearrangement links TRBV12-3 or TRBV12-4 to TRBJ2-3, with 11 bases that match TRBD2. Germline trimming cut 7 bases from V and 2 bases from J; bases unmatched to any gene: 5. The CDR3 length is 15 residues. CDR3 amino acids: CASTLTSGATDTQYF. For the CDR3, the DNA is TGTGCCAGCACTCTGACTAGCGGGGCCACAGATACGCAGTATTTT.

The genes are TRBV5-5 and TRBJ2-5; D remains unclear. The CDR3 has 13 residues. V was shortened by 7 bases and J by 1 base, with 11 bases between the two germline ends. CDR1 and CDR2 (germline): SGHKS, YYEKEE (reference sequence). DNA for the CDR3: TGTGCCAGCCAATACGGTCCCCAAGAGACCCAGTACTTC. It encodes CASQYGPQETQYF. The full variable domain, in which reference TRBV5-5 and TRBJ2-5 provide the parts outside the CDR3, is DAGVTQSPTHLIKTRGQQVTLRCSPISGHKSVSWYQQVLGQGPQFIFQYYEKEERGRGNFPDRFSARQFPNYSSELNVNALLLGDSALYLCASQYGPQETQYFGPGTRLLVL.

This clone was detected a few times. The genes are TRBV28 and TRBJ2-2; D might be TRBD1 or TRBD2, each matching 5 bases. The CDR3 extends over 15 amino acids. V lost 2 bases to trimming and J lost 9 bases, with 16 bases between them. The germline V gene has CDR1 MDHEN and CDR2 SYDVKM. The CDR3, as DNA: TGTGCCAGCAGTTTAGTGGACCCAGGGACCTGGGAGCTGTTTTTT. It specifies CASSLVDPGTWELFF.

The sample holds many counts of this clone. The V call is TRBV18, the J call TRBJ2-5; 9 nucleotides line up with TRBD1. In germline, CDR1 is KGHSH, CDR2 LQKENI. After removal of 5 bases from V and 5 bases from J, the junction contained 9 bases not matched to a gene. The CDR3 spans 15 residues. The CDR3 DNA reads as TGTGCCAGCTCAAATTGGGACAGGGAGTTGGAGACCCAGTACTTC. It is translated as CASSNWDRELETQYF.

This clone appeared many times. The identical CDR3 is also encoded by other nucleotide sequences in the sample. V usage is TRBV20-1 and J usage is TRBJ2-1; 12 nucleotides align to TRBD2. The germline V gene has CDR1 DFQATT and CDR2 SNEGSKA (reference sequence). V trimming: 1 base; J trimming: 1 base; junction bases outside the gene matches: 2. The CDR3 is 16 residues long. The CDR3, as DNA: TGCAGTGCTAGAGGGCTAGCGGGAGGGTCCTACAATGAGCAGTTCTTC. Protein: CSARGLAGGSYNEQFF.

Turning to this clone: Given a much more abundant clone one base away, this may be a read error. The rearrangement links TRBV7-3 to TRBJ2-5, with D perhaps TRBD1 (5 bases). Looked up from germline, CDR1 is SGHTA and CDR2 is FQGTGA. Trimming removed 9 bases at V and 1 base at J, with 18 bases between. This CDR3 has 15 amino acids. CDR3 residues: CASKKQVTLQETQYF. The DNA of the CDR3 is TGTGCCAGTAAGAAACAGGTGACCCTCCAAGAGACCCAGTACTTC. The full variable domain, in which reference TRBV7-3 and TRBJ2-5 provide the parts outside the CDR3, is GAGVSQTPSNKVTEKGKYVELRCDPISGHTALYWYRQSLGQGPEFLIYFQGTGAADDSGLPNDRFFAVRPEGSVSTLKIQRTERGDSAVYLCASKKQVTLQETQYFGPGTRLLVL.

This clone is a singleton in its sample. The chain recombines TRBV20-1 with TRBJ2-7, with D maybe TRBD1 (6 bases). Trimming stripped 0 bases from V and 5 bases from J, with 20 bases between. CDR1 and CDR2 (germline): DFQATT, SNEGSKA (reference sequence). The CDR3 is 16 amino acids. CDR3 in amino acids: CSARDLHGQWGDEQYF. In nucleotides, the CDR3 is TGCAGTGCTAGAGACCTCCATGGACAGTGGGGCGACGAGCAGTACTTC.

This clone was recorded at least ten times. The chain carries TRBV5-1 and TRBJ2-7; D may match TRBD1 or TRBD2 (7 bases each). Looked up from germline, CDR1 is SGHRS and CDR2 is YFSETQ. This CDR3 is built from 14 residues. V lost 0 bases, J lost 7 bases, and 14 bases lay in between. The CDR3 protein is CASSLVGRGGEQYF. CDR3 sequence (DNA): TGCGCCAGCAGCTTGGTTGGCAGGGGGGGAGAGCAGTACTTC. The whole variable domain, filled in from reference TRBV5-1 and TRBJ2-7, reads KAGVTQTPRYLIKTRGQQVTLSCSPISGHRSVSWYQQTPGQGLQFLFEYFSETQRNKGNFPGRFSGRQFSNSRSEMNVSTLELGDSALYLCASSLVGRGGEQYFGPGTRLTVT.

Turning to this clone: One end of the junction is discordant with germline, which a read error may explain. The chain recombines TRBV5-1 with TRBJ2-1; 14 positions agree with TRBD2. CDR3 length: 14 residues. Germline CDR1 is SGHRS and CDR2 is YFSETQ. The DNA for the CDR3 is TGCGCCAGCAGAGGAGGGACTAGCGGGAGAGCGCAGCTCTTC. Protein: CASRGGTSGRAQLF. The full variable domain, completed using reference TRBV5-1 and TRBJ2-1, is KAGVTQTPRYLIKTRGQQVTLSCSPISGHRSVSWYQQTPGQGLQFLFEYFSETQRNKGNFPGRFSGRQFSNSRSEMNVSTLELGDSALYLCASRGGTSGRAQLFGPGTRLTVL.

The chain's CDR3 is CASSPAGTEAFF. Written as DNA, the CDR3 is TGTGCCAGCAGCCCCGCGGGCACTGAAGCTTTCTTT. The rearrangement joins TRBV7-6 to TRBJ1-1; D is uncertain. Trimming pared 5 bases from V and 4 bases from J, leaving 8 bases between. Per germline, CDR1 SGHVS and CDR2 FNYEAQ. The CDR3 loop spans 12 amino acids.

This clone was seen a handful of times. V gene TRBV19 combines with J gene TRBJ1-2; TRBD1 matches 9 bases. The CDR3 extends over 15 amino acids. Germline assignment: CDR1 LNHDA and CDR2 SQIVND (reference sequence). Germline trimming cut 8 bases from V and 5 bases from J; bases unmatched to any gene: 12. The CDR3 DNA is TGTGCCAGTGGAACCTCGGGACAGGGTTGGTATGGCTACACCTTC. Translating gives CASGTSGQGWYGYTF.